This TCR beta chain was found in a study of T cells in narcolepsy. The CDR3 covers 17 residues. The trim removed 1 base at V and 0 bases at J, leaving 5 bases unmatched. Germline V gene lookup returns CDR1 SEHNR and CDR2 FQNEAQ (reference sequence). Assay: immunoSEQ multiplex PCR; the TCRdb copy retains only in-frame clones and omits some. Among about 40,000 clones listed, about 91% were seen once. Sequencing was performed on CD45RA- memory CD4+ T cells from PBMCs. The source is a human donor with narcolepsy. The gene calls are TRBV7-9 and TRBJ1-4; 7 bases agree with TRBD1. The DNA for the CDR3 is TGTGCCAGCAGCTTAGACCCCGGGACAGCAACTAATGAAAAACTGTTTTTT. The encoded protein is CASSLDPGTATNEKLFF.